This TCR beta chain comes out of a study of CD8+CD57+ T cells in acquired aplastic anemia. Overall study findings and caveats: Shared by patients and controls, approximately 29 CD8+ CDR3s were abundant in patients. Patients versus controls showed no significant CD8+ Simpson's diversity difference.

The TCR beta profiling, which covered VDJ combination and CDR3 sequence, was carried out using genomic DNA as the template. TCRdb used MiXCR to reprocess the reads, holding one entry per CDR3 protein. This sample has hundreds of thousands of distinct CDR3 sequences, with about 70% found just once. V was clipped by 3 bases and J by 1 base, with 7 bases between them. The CDR3 has 14 residues. Per germline, CDR1 SNHLY and CDR2 FYNNEI. In its sample, this clonotype was seen many times. The antigen is undetermined. The chain links TRBV2 to TRBJ2-4; D gene uncertain. This TCR was sampled from a human donor in good health, serving as a control. What was sequenced was sorted CD4+, CD8+, or CD8+CD57+ T cells (not recorded which) from PBMCs. The CDR3 protein is CASSDGRAKNIQYF. As DNA, the CDR3 is TGTGCCAGCAGTGACGGAAGGGCCAAAAACATTCAGTACTTC.